The entry that follows covers one T cell receptor (beta chain) sequence. The entry originates in a study of beta chain features in type 1 diabetes. Study at large: Researchers looked at about 110 million sorted cells across all samples.

The whole isolated RNA underwent reverse transcription, so sequencing captured expressed TCRB transcripts. Sequencing was performed with immunoSEQ multiplex PCR; in TCRdb, only in-frame clones are kept and a portion is missing. The sample shows about 930,000 clones, 15% to 20% of them seen only once. Sampling consisted of one heparinised blood draw per donor, averaging about 116 mL. The sequence came from a woman in her late teens or twenties in good health. The specimen sequenced was naive CD4+ T cells from blood.

The CDR3 DNA is TGCGCCAGCAGCTTAACCGGGACAACCCCCTACGAGCAGTACTTC. It translates to CASSLTGTTPYEQYF. The chain has TRBV5-1 and TRBJ2-7, with D maybe TRBD1 (6 bases). Trimming stripped 2 bases from V and 2 bases from J, with 14 bases between. This CDR3 has 15 residues. Germline CDR1 is SGHRS and CDR2 is YFSETQ. The full variable domain, in which reference TRBV5-1 and TRBJ2-7 provide the parts outside the CDR3, is KAGVTQTPRYLIKTRGQQVTLSCSPISGHRSVSWYQQTPGQGLQFLFEYFSETQRNKGNFPGRFSGRQFSNSRSEMNVSTLELGDSALYLCASSLTGTTPYEQYFGPGTRLTVT.